The 26 T cell receptor beta chains given below trace back to one sample, sequenced in a study of CD8 T cells in Susac syndrome. cDNA came from about 0.5 to 1 ug RNA primed by random hexamers. TCRdb re-called the immunoSEQ multiplex PCR reads through MiXCR, storing one row per CDR3 protein. The repertoire consists of approximately 79,000 distinct CDR3 sequences, with 93% occurring once and the leading ten covering roughly 0.45%. The sequencing input was CD8+ T cells from PBMCs. Receptors were obtained from a human donor with Susac syndrome.

The V call is TRBV18, the J call TRBJ2-7; the D call may be TRBD1 or TRBD2 (6 bases each). Germline V gene data show CDR1 as KGHSH and CDR2 as LQKENI. The CDR3 runs 12 residues. V lost 6 bases, J lost 4 bases, and 10 bases lay in between. DNA for the CDR3: TGTGCCAGCTCTAGGGGGGATTACGAGCAGTACTTC. Amino acid sequence: CASSRGDYEQYF.

V usage is TRBV11-2 and J usage is TRBJ2-1, with D unresolved. V was shortened by 7 bases and J by 0 bases, with 19 bases between the two germline ends. The CDR3 is made up of 17 amino acids. CDR1 is SGHAT, CDR2 FQNNGV, per germline. The CDR3 DNA reads as TGTGCCAGCATCCCGTTGGGCAGGTCTAGCTCCTACAATGAGCAGTTCTTC. Amino acid sequence: CASIPLGRSSSYNEQFF.

The chain links TRBV2 to TRBJ1-2; a weak D match, TRBD1 (6 bases). Germline CDR1 SNHLY, CDR2 FYNNEI. The CDR3 contains 15 residues. V was trimmed by 0 bases and J by 6 bases, leaving 14 bases between them. The CDR3 DNA follows: TGTGCCAGCAGTGAAGCGCTTACAGGGTTCCATGGCTACACCTTC. It encodes CASSEALTGFHGYTF.

The chain couples TRBV15 to TRBJ2-3, with D perhaps assigned TRBD1 or TRBD2 (5 bases each). The germline gives CDR1 LNHNV, CDR2 YYDKDF (reference sequence). V was trimmed by 2 bases and J by 4 bases, leaving 16 bases between them. The CDR3 is 16 amino acids. DNA of the CDR3: TGTGCCACCAGCAGATCCCGAGGGACGTCGTCAGATACGCAGTATTTT. Translation gives CATSRSRGTSSDTQYF.

The V call is TRBV19, the J call TRBJ2-7, with a tentative D call TRBD1 (6 bases). CDR1 is LNHDA and CDR2 is SQIVND in the germline V gene (reference sequence). The CDR3 extends over 15 amino acids. Trimming shortened V by 4 bases and J by 5 bases, and 18 bases separated the two germline ends. The CDR3 sequence is CASSNRDKSLNEQYF. The CDR3 DNA follows: TGTGCCAGTAGTAACCGGGACAAAAGTCTAAACGAGCAGTACTTC.

This clonotype was observed once. The chain joins TRBV11-2 to TRBJ1-2; D unresolved. The CDR3 totals 12 residues. Germline loops: CDR1 SGHAT, CDR2 FQNNGV. The V end was cut by 0 bases, the J end by 5 bases, with 4 bases between. CDR3 in DNA: TGTGCCAGCAGCTTAGATACGTATGGCTACACCTTC. Translated: CASSLDTYGYTF.

The chain combines TRBV9 with TRBJ1-6; D unclear. Germline loops: CDR1 SGDLS, CDR2 YYNGEE. V dropped 2 bases and J dropped 0 bases, with 3 bases sitting between them. The CDR3 spans 14 residues. The CDR3: CASSVSSYNSPLHF. CDR3 DNA sequence: TGTGCCAGCAGCGTTAGCTCCTATAATTCACCCCTCCACTTT.

The gene calls are TRBV6-2 or TRBV6-3 and TRBJ2-3, with a tentative D call TRBD1 (6 bases). CDR1 and CDR2 (germline): MNHEY, SVGEGT. This CDR3 has 16 residues. Trimming cost V 6 bases and J 0 bases, with 16 bases left between them. This chain's CDR3 is CASSNYRVPSTDTQYF. In DNA form, the CDR3 reads TGTGCCAGCAGCAACTACAGGGTCCCCAGCACAGATACGCAGTATTTT.

CDR3 sequence reads: CSARTSGLRYNEQFF. As DNA, the CDR3 is TGCAGTGCCAGGACTAGCGGGCTTCGCTACAATGAGCAGTTCTTC. The V call is TRBV20-1, the J call TRBJ2-1; 11 positions match TRBD2. The trim removed 6 bases at V and 3 bases at J, leaving 7 bases unmatched. The CDR3 contains 15 residues. Germline CDR1 is DFQATT and CDR2 is SNEGSKA (reference sequence).

This chain joins TRBV20-1 and TRBJ2-1; no clear D gene. The CDR3 extends over 13 amino acids. The germline CDR1 and CDR2 sequences are DFQATT and SNEGSKA (reference sequence). The V and J ends lost 4 bases and 3 bases respectively, with 10 bases between them. The CDR3 here is CSAIHSYYNEQFF. CDR3 DNA: TGCAGTGCTATCCATAGCTACTACAATGAGCAGTTCTTC.

The table lists this clonotype with a few counts. The chain combines TRBV5-6 with TRBJ1-1; no clear D. Germline values: CDR1 SGHDT, CDR2 YYEEEE. The CDR3 covers 13 residues. Trimming removed 0 bases from V and 0 bases from J, with 3 bases in between. The CDR3 sequence is CASSLVVNTEAFF. CDR3 nucleotide sequence: TGTGCCAGCAGCTTGGTTGTGAACACTGAAGCTTTCTTT.

The V gene is TRBV7-9, the J gene TRBJ1-1; D may be TRBD1 (6 bases). Trimming left V 8 bases short and J 7 bases short, with 20 bases between. This CDR3 contains 14 residues. The germline gives CDR1 SEHNR, CDR2 FQNEAQ (reference sequence). CDR3 nucleotide sequence: TGTGCCAGCTCGCTGACAGCAGGGGAGGGTGAAGCTTTCTTT. Its translation: CASSLTAGEGEAFF.

The chain recombines TRBV13 with TRBJ1-1; 8 positions agree with TRBD1. Trimming at V came to 2 bases and at J to 4 bases, leaving 3 bases not matched to a gene. The CDR3 is made up of 14 amino acids. Germline V gene lookup returns CDR1 PRHDT and CDR2 FYEKMQ (reference sequence). The CDR3 loop reads CASSLQGAFTEAFF. The CDR3 bases are TGTGCCAGCAGCTTACAGGGGGCGTTCACTGAAGCTTTCTTT.

This chain uses TRBV11-2 with TRBJ1-1; D gene ambiguous. The V end was cut by 1 base, the J end by 1 base, with 10 bases between. The CDR3 has 15 residues. Germline CDR1 and CDR2: SGHAT and FQNNGV. CDR3 amino acids: CASSLGRVSNTEAFF. The CDR3 bases are TGTGCCAGCAGCTTAGGTCGGGTTTCGAACACTGAAGCTTTCTTT.

The chain carries TRBV19 and TRBJ1-1; TRBD1 matches 8 bases. CDR1 is LNHDA, CDR2 SQIVND, per germline (reference sequence). The V segment lost 5 bases and the J segment 1 base; nucleotides outside the gene matches: 3. CDR3 length: 14 amino acids. The CDR3 is CASSLDRENTEAFF. CDR3 nucleotides: TGTGCCAGTAGTTTGGACAGGGAGAACACTGAAGCTTTCTTT.

The chain links TRBV3-1 to TRBJ2-3, with D hard to call. Trimming left V 1 base short and J 4 bases short, with 9 bases between. This CDR3 contains 14 residues. CDR1 is LGHDT and CDR2 is YNNKEL in the germline V gene (reference sequence). As DNA, the CDR3 is TGTGCCAGCAGCCAAGGGTATGGAGCAGATACGCAGTATTTT. It yields the protein CASSQGYGADTQYF.

The V call is TRBV29-1, the J call TRBJ1-1; D may be TRBD1 (6 bases). The CDR3 length is 11 residues. Trimming shortened V by 6 bases and J by 4 bases, and 9 bases separated the two germline ends. CDR1 is SQVTM, CDR2 ANQGSEA, per germline. The CDR3 protein is CSVEGGTEAFF. The CDR3 DNA sequence: TGCAGCGTGGAGGGGGGCACTGAAGCTTTCTTT.

The CDR3 DNA reads TGTGCCAGCAGTGAACTAGGGCAGTACAATGAGCAGTTCTTC. This gives the protein CASSELGQYNEQFF. This chain uses TRBV6-1 with TRBJ2-1; D gene ambiguous. Trimming pared 2 bases from V and 4 bases from J, leaving 9 bases between. CDR1 and CDR2 (germline): MNHNS, SASEGT. The CDR3 spans 14 residues.

J is TRBJ2-7 and V is TRBV6-5; 8 nucleotides line up with TRBD2. Germline trimming cut 0 bases from V and 4 bases from J; bases unmatched to any gene: 8. Germline lookup yields CDR1 MNHEY and CDR2 SVGAGI. The CDR3 spans 16 residues. The CDR3 reads CASSYSNPAGVYEQYF. The CDR3, as DNA: TGTGCCAGCAGTTACTCTAATCCAGCGGGAGTATACGAGCAGTACTTC.

The chain couples TRBV5-1 to TRBJ2-2; D remains ambiguous. Trimming removed 0 bases at V and 2 bases at J, with 5 bases between. This CDR3 has 14 residues. Germline values: CDR1 SGHRS, CDR2 YFSETQ. The CDR3 coding sequence is TGCGCCAGCAGCTTGGGCACCAACACCGGGGAGCTGTTTTTT. This encodes CASSLGTNTGELFF.

This chain joins TRBV3-1 and TRBJ2-7, with 9 bases identical to TRBD2. CDR3 size: 20 residues. After removal of 2 bases from V and 3 bases from J, the junction contained 20 bases not matched to a gene. The germline CDR1 and CDR2 sequences are LGHDT and YNNKEL (reference sequence). CDR3 loop: CASSQPTPSGASPRRYEQYF. The CDR3 DNA sequence: TGTGCCAGCAGCCAACCGACACCTAGCGGGGCGAGTCCGCGCCGCTACGAGCAGTACTTC.

The gene calls are TRBV3-1 and TRBJ2-1; D remains unclear. V was pared by 1 base and J by 8 bases, with 6 bases between. This CDR3 contains 12 residues. Germline loops: CDR1 LGHDT, CDR2 YNNKEL (reference sequence). The CDR3 DNA is TGTGCCAGCAGCCAAGGGGGTGATGAGCAGTTCTTC. As protein: CASSQGGDEQFF.

The V and J genes are TRBV7-9 and TRBJ2-5; TRBD1 aligns across 9 bases. Germline V gives CDR1 SEHNR, CDR2 FQNEAQ (reference sequence). The V gene end was trimmed by 6 bases and the J gene end by 4 bases; junction bases not matched to a gene: 9. The CDR3 runs to 15 residues. This chain's CDR3 is CASSYMGQGRETQYF. The CDR3 DNA sequence: TGTGCCAGCAGTTATATGGGACAGGGTAGAGAGACCCAGTACTTC.

The J gene is TRBJ2-1, the V gene TRBV30; 13 nucleotides line up with TRBD2. This CDR3 spans 14 amino acids. The junction had 6 bases not matched to a gene; V was cut back by 4 bases and J by 9 bases. In germline, CDR1 is GTSNPN, CDR2 SVGIG (reference sequence). CDR3 bases: TGTGCCTGGACGCGGACTAGCGGGAGTGGTGAGCAGTTCTTC. It translates to CAWTRTSGSGEQFF. The whole variable domain, remainder taken from reference TRBV30 and TRBJ2-1, is SQTIHQWPATLVQPVGSPLSLECTVEGTSNPNLYWYRQAAGRGLQLLFYSVGIGQISSEVPQNLSASRPQDRQFILSSKKLLLSDSGFYLCAWTRTSGSGEQFFGPGTRLTVL.

The genes are TRBV28 and TRBJ2-5; maybe TRBD1 (5 bases). Germline V CDR1 and CDR2: MDHEN, SYDVKM. The CDR3 covers 15 residues. V was shortened by 4 bases and J by 2 bases, with 14 bases between the two germline ends. The DNA of the CDR3 is TGTGCCAGCAGTTCCGAAGGCGACAGACAAGAGACCCAGTACTTC. It translates to CASSSEGDRQETQYF.

The chain uses TRBV28 and TRBJ2-7; 10 bases match TRBD2. Losses at the gene ends were 5 bases for V and 5 bases for J; bases not matched to a gene: 6. The CDR3 totals 14 residues. The germline gives CDR1 MDHEN, CDR2 SYDVKM. The CDR3 here is CASSLRGLANEQYF. In DNA form, the CDR3 reads TGTGCCAGCAGTCTCCGGGGACTAGCGAACGAGCAGTACTTC.